The text below deals with one TCR beta chain. The antigen is unknown. The targeted sequencing depth was 1 in 200,000 to 1 in 1 million T cells. TCRdb's copy holds only in-frame clones and misses some; the assay was immunoSEQ multiplex PCR. The table records 52,000 or so clones, roughly 58% of them present only once. The data derive from a study of cytotoxic CD8 clonotypes in ibrutinib-treated CLL. Study in general: Investigators reported about 24 partial and 2 complete responses; after median around 63 months, approximately 15 patients remained remitted and about 12 progressed.

Study conclusions and caveats: In comparison with age-matched healthy donors, baseline clonality was higher and tracked circulating CD8+ T-cell counts. There were few public clonotypes, and on treatment they contracted or stayed stable.

The sample here was PBMCs, taken at disease progression, from a patient treated with ibrutinib. This clonotype was obtained from a human donor with chronic lymphocytic leukemia.

The CDR3 bases are TGTGCCAGCAGTAGGGTAGGCAATTCACCCCTCCACTTT. Translated, it gives CASSRVGNSPLHF. This sequence joins TRBV27 and TRBJ1-6; no definite D call. The CDR3 has 13 residues. Germline CDR1 is MNHEY and CDR2 is SMNVEV (reference sequence). Trimming removed 5 bases from V and 7 bases from J, with 9 bases in between.